This T cell receptor beta chain was identified during a study of shared clonotypes between healthy human individuals. Study-level findings and limits: Rarefaction showed that sequencing of sorted subsets was incomplete (despite large depth). Non-shared clonotypes had lower generation probabilities than clonotypes shared by all four sorted-subset donors.

J gave up 5 bases and V 6 bases, and 3 bases lay outside the gene matches. The CDR3 extends over 12 amino acids. Germline CDR1 and CDR2: MDHEN and SYDVKM. Of note for this clone: What it recognizes is unknown.

CD45RA+ naive and CD45RA-negative memory subsets were separated from CD4+ cells. Original data processing: Filtering differed because ImmunoSEQ produced junction-only sequences that carried no quality scores. Some clones are missing from TCRdb's copy, which holds only in-frame ones; the method was immunoSEQ multiplex PCR. That table gives V, J and clone size, and the DNA gave D and trimming. Of 2 million to 2.5 million clones listed, around 93% are singletons. The V and J genes are TRBV28 and TRBJ1-2; 7 nucleotides agree with TRBD1. This clonotype was sampled from a man between 18 and 29 years old in good health. Some clones in this sample may be carry-over from other donors' samples. The sequencing input was naive CD4+ T cells from PBMCs. The subset is: CD45RA+ positively selected. CDR3 in DNA: TGTGCCAGCAGCGGACAGGCTTATGGCTACACCTTC. It is translated as CASSGQAYGYTF.